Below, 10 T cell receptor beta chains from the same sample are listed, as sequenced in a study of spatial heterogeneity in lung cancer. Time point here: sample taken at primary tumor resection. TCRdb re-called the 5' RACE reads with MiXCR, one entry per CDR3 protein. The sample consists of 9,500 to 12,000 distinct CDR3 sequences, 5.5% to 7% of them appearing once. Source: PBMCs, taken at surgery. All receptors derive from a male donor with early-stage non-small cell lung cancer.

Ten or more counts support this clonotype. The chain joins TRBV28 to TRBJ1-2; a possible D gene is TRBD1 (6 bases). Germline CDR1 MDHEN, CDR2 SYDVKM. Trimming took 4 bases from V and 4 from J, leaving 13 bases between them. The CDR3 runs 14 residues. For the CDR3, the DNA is TGTGCCAGCAGTTCACCACAGGGAGCCTATGGCTACACCTTC. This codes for CASSSPQGAYGYTF.

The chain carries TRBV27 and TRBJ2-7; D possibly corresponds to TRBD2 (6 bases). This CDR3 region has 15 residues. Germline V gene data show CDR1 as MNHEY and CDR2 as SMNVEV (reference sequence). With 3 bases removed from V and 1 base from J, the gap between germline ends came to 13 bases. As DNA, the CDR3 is TGTGCCAGCAGTTTTTCGGGGGAATTATCCTACGAGCAGTACTTC. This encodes CASSFSGELSYEQYF.

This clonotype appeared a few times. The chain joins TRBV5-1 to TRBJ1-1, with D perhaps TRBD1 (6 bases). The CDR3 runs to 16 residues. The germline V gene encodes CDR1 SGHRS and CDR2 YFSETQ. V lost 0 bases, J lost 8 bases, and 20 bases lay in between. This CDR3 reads CASSLEGTTGEVEAFF. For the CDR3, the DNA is TGCGCCAGCAGCTTGGAAGGGACAACCGGGGAGGTAGAAGCTTTCTTT.

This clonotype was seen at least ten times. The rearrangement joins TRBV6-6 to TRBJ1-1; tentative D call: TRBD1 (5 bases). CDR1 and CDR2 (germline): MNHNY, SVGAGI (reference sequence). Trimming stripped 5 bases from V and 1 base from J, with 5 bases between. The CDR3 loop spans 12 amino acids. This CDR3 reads CASSTGNTEAFF. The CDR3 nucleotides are TGTGCCAGCAGTACAGGGAACACTGAAGCTTTCTTT.

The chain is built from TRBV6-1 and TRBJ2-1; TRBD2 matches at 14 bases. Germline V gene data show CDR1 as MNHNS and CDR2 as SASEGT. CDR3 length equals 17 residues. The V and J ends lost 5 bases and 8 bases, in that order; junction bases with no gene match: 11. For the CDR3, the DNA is TGTGCCAGCAGTCTCGGGACTAGCGGGAGTGGATGGGATGAGCAGTTCTTC. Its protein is CASSLGTSGSGWDEQFF.

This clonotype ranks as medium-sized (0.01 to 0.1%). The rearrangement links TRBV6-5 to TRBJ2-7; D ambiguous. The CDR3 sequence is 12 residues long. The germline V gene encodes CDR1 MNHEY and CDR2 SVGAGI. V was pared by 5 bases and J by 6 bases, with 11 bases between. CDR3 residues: CASSREGSEQYF. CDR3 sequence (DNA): TGTGCCAGCAGTAGGGAAGGTAGCGAGCAGTACTTC.

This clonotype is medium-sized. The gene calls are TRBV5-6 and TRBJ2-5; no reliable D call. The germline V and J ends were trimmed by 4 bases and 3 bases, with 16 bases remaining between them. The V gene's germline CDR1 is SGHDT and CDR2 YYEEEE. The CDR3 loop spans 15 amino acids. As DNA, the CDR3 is TGTGCCAGCAGCACTGTTCTGGCAGGAAAAGAGACCCAGTACTTC. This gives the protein CASSTVLAGKETQYF.

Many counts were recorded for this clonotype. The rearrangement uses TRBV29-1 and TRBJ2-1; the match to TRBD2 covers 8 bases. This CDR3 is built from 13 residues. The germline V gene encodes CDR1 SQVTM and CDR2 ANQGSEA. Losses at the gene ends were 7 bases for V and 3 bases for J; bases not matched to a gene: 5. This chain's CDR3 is CSAPGLGYNEQFF. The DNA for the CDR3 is TGCAGCGCCCCGGGACTAGGCTACAATGAGCAGTTCTTC.

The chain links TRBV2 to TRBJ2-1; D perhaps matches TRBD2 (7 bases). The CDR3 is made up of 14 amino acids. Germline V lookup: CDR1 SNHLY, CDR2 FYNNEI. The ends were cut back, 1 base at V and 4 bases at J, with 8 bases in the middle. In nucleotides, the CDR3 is TGTGCCAGCAGTGAAGAGGGGGGGTACAATGAGCAGTTCTTC. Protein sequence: CASSEEGGYNEQFF.

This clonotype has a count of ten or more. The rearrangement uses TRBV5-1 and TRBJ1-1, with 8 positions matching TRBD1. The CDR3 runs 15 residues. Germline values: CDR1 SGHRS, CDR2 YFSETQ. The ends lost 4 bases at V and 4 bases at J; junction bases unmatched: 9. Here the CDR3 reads CASSPPDREATEAFF. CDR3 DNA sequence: TGCGCCAGCAGCCCGCCGGACAGGGAAGCCACTGAAGCTTTCTTT.